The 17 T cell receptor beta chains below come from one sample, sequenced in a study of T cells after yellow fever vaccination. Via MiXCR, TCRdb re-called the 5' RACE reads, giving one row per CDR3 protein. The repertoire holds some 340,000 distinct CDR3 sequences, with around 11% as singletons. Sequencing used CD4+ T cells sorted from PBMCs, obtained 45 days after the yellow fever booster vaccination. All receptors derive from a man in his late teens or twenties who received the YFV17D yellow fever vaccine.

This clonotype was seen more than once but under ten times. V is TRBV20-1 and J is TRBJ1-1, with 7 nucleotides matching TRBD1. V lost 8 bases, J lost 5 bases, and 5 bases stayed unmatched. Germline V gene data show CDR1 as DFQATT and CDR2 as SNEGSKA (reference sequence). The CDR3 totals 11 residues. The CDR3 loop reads CSTRGRTEAFF. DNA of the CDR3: TGCAGTACCAGGGGGAGGACTGAAGCTTTCTTT.

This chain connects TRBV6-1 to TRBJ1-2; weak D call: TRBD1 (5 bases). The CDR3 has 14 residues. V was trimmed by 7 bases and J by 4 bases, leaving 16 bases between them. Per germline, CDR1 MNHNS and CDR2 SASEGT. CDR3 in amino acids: CASTPGGHLYGYTF. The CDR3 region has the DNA TGTGCCAGCACCCCGGGTGGACACCTCTATGGCTACACCTTC.

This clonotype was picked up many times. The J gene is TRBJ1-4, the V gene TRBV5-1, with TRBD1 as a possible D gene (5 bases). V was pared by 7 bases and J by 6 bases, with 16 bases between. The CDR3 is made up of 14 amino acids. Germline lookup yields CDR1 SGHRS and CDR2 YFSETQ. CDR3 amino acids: CASRIQGFDEKLFF. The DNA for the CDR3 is TGCGCCAGCCGAATTCAGGGTTTCGATGAAAAACTGTTTTTT.

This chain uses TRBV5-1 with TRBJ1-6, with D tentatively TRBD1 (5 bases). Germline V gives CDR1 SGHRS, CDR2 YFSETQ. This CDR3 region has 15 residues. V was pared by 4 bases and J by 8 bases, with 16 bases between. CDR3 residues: CASSEDTGWHSPLHF. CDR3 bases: TGCGCCAGCAGCGAGGACACGGGTTGGCATTCACCCCTCCACTTT.

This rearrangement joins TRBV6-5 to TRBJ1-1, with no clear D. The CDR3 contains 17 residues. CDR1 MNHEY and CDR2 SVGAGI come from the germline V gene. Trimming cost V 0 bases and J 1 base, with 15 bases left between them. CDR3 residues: CASSYSRAVDGNTEAFF. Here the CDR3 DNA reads TGTGCCAGCAGTTACTCGAGGGCAGTAGACGGGAACACTGAAGCTTTCTTT.

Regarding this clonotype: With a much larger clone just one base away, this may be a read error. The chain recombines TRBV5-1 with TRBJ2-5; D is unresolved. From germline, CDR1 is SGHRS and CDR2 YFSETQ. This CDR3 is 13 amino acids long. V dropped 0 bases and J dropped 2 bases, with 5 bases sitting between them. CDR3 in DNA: TGCGCCAGCAGCTTGGCGCAGCAAGAGACCCAGTACTTC. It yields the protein CASSLAQQETQYF.

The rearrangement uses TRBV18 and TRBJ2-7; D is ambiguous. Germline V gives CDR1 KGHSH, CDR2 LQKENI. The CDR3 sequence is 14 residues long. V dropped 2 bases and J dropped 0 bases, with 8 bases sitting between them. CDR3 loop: CASSPGSTSYEQYF. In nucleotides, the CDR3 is TGTGCCAGCTCACCAGGGTCAACCTCCTACGAGCAGTACTTC.

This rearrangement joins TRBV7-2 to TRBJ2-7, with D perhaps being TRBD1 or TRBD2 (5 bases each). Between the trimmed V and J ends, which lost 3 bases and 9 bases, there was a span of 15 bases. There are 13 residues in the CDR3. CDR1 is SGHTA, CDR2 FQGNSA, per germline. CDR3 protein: CASSFAGAPGQYF. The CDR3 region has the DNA TGTGCCAGCAGCTTCGCCGGGGCCCCGGGGCAGTACTTC. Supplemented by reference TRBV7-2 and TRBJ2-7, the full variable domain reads GAGVSQSPSNKVTEKGKDVELRCDPISGHTALYWYRQSLGQGLEFLIYFQGNSAPDKSGLPSDRFSAERTGGSVSTLTIQRTQQEDSAVYLCASSFAGAPGQYFGPGTRLTVT.

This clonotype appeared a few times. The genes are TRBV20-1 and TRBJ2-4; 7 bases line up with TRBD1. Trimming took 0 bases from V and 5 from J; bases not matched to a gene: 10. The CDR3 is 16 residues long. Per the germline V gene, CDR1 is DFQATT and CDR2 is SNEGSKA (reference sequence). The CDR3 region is CSARDLRGPVENIQYF. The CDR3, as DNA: TGCAGTGCTAGAGATCTAAGGGGGCCCGTTGAAAACATTCAGTACTTC.

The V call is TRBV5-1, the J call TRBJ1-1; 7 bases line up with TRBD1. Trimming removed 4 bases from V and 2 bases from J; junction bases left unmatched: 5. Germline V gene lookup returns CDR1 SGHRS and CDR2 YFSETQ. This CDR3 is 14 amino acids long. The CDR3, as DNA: TGCGCCAGCAGCGTCGACAGGGCAAACACTGAAGCTTTCTTT. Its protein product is CASSVDRANTEAFF.

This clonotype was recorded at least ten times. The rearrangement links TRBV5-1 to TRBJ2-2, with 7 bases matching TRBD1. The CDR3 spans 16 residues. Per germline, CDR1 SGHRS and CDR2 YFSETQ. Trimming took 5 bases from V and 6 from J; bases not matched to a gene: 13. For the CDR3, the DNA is TGCGCCAGCAGTCCGAAGACCACAGGGGAAGCCGGGGAGCTGTTTTTT. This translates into CASSPKTTGEAGELFF.

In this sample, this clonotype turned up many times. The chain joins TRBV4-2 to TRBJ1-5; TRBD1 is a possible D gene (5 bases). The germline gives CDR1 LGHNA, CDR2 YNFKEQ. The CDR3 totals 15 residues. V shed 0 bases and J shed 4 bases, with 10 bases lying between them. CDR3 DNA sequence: TGTGCCAGCAGCCAAGAATTTGCAGGGAATCAGCCCCAGCATTTT. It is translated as CASSQEFAGNQPQHF.

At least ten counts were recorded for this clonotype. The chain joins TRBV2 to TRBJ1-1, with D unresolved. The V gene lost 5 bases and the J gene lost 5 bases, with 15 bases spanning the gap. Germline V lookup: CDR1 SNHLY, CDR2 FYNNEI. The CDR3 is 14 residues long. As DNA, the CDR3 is TGTGCCAGCAGTACCGTGTCTTCAGATACTGAAGCTTTCTTT. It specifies CASSTVSSDTEAFF. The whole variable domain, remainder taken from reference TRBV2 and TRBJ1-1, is EPEVTQTPSHQVTQMGQEVILRCVPISNHLYFYWYRQILGQKVEFLVSFYNNEISEKSEIFDDQFSVERPDGSNFTLKIRSTKLEDSAMYFCASSTVSSDTEAFFGQGTRLTVV.

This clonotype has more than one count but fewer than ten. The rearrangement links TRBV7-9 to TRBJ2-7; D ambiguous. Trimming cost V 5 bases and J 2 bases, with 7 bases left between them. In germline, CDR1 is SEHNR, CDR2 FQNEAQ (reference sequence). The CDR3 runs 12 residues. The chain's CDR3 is CASSPGTYEQYF. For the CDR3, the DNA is TGTGCCAGCAGCCCCGGAACCTACGAGCAGTACTTC. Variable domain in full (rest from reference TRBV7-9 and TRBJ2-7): DTGVSQNPRHKITKRGQNVTFRCDPISEHNRLYWYRQTLGQGPEFLTYFQNEAQLEKSRLLSDRFSAERPKGSFSTLEIQRTEQGDSAMYLCASSPGTYEQYFGPGTRLTVT.

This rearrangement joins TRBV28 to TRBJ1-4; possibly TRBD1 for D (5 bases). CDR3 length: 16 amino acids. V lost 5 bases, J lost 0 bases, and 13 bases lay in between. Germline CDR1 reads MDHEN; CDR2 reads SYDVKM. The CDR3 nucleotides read TGTGCCAGCAGTACACCCCGACAGTCAACTAATGAAAAACTGTTTTTT. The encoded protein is CASSTPRQSTNEKLFF.

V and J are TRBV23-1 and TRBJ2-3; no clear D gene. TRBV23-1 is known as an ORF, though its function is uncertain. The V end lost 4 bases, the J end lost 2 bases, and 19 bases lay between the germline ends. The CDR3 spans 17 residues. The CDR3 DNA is TGCGCCAGCAGTCGCGTGAACGGGCGATTAACCACAGATACGCAGTATTTT. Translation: CASSRVNGRLTTDTQYF.

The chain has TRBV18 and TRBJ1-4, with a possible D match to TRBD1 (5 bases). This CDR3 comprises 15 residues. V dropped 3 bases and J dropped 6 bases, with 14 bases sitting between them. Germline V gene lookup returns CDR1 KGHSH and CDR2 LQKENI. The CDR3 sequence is CASSPYSGEDEKLFF. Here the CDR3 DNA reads TGTGCCAGCTCACCGTACTCGGGGGAGGATGAAAAACTGTTTTTT.